These 17 T cell receptor beta chains were all obtained from the same sample, sequenced in a study of T cell repertoires in aging, cancer and after chemotherapy. Peripheral blood genomic DNA, not sorted cells or RNA, was the template. TRB rearrangements spanning V, D and J were amplified using mixed TRB-A/B primers. TCRdb analysed the multiplex PCR reads with MiXCR anew, one entry per CDR3 protein. Seen here are several thousand distinct CDR3 sequences, approximately 28% observed once, and the top ten hold less than 8.5%. Sequenced input: blood. The receptors stem from a human donor with a blood cancer.

The chain combines TRBV20-1 with TRBJ2-1, with 11 positions matching TRBD2. This CDR3 spans 15 amino acids. Losses at the gene ends were 5 bases for V and 10 bases for J; bases not matched to a gene: 13. Germline V gene sequence: CDR1 DFQATT, CDR2 SNEGSKA (reference sequence). CDR3 loop: CSAASGTSGLWEQFF. CDR3 nucleotide sequence: TGCAGTGCTGCTTCCGGGACTAGCGGCCTTTGGGAGCAGTTCTTC.

By share of the sample, this clonotype is medium-sized. This rearrangement joins TRBV11-3 to TRBJ2-7; D unresolved. Germline V lookup: CDR1 SGHNT, CDR2 YENEEA. The CDR3 is 16 amino acids. V was pared by 5 bases and J by 1 base, with 18 bases between. The CDR3 reads CASSLAPPPRSYEQYF. For the CDR3, the DNA is TGTGCCAGCAGCCTGGCCCCCCCTCCTAGATCCTACGAGCAGTACTTC.

This clonotype was counted between two and nine times. CDR3: CASEAGGVYNEQFF. Here the CDR3 DNA reads TGTGCCAGTGAAGCGGGGGGCGTCTACAATGAGCAGTTCTTC. The rearrangement links TRBV11-3 to TRBJ2-1; 9 bases map to TRBD2. The CDR3 is made up of 14 amino acids. CDR1 is SGHNT and CDR2 is YENEEA in the germline V gene. V was pared by 9 bases and J by 3 bases, with 6 bases of the junction left unmatched.

The chain is built from TRBV24-1 and TRBJ1-5; TRBD1 matches 8 bases. The CDR3 contains 16 residues. CDR1 and CDR2 from the germline V gene are KGHDR and SFDVKD. Trimming removed 8 bases from V and 4 bases from J; junction bases left unmatched: 12. CDR3 nucleotide sequence: TGTGCCACCACGCGTTCGTCGGACAGGGCTAATCAGCCCCAGCATTTT. It codes for CATTRSSDRANQPQHF.

This clonotype was picked up a small number of times. The V call is TRBV12-3 or TRBV12-4, the J call TRBJ2-3; D not resolved. The CDR3 extends over 14 amino acids. V dropped 1 base and J dropped 1 base, with 6 bases sitting between them. In DNA, the CDR3 is TGTGCCAGCAGTTTAGGACGAGGCACAGATACGCAGTATTTT. This translates into CASSLGRGTDTQYF.

This clonotype is judged medium-sized. CDR3 region: CSVKGLAGSIYNEQFF. The CDR3 DNA reads as TGCAGCGTAAAGGGACTAGCGGGGTCTATTTACAATGAGCAGTTCTTC. This chain joins TRBV29-1 and TRBJ2-1; 13 bases fit TRBD2. Per the germline V gene, CDR1 is SQVTM and CDR2 is ANQGSEA. The CDR3 has 16 amino acids. The junction had 9 bases not matched to a gene; V was cut back by 6 bases and J by 4 bases.

This sequence joins TRBV18 and TRBJ1-6; D is undetermined. Germline-derived CDR1 and CDR2 are KGHSH and LQKENI. Trimming pared 3 bases from V and 5 bases from J, leaving 11 bases between. The CDR3 sequence is 15 residues long. The DNA for the CDR3 is TGTGCCAGCTCACCTCAGCGGGCAGATAATTCACCCCTCCACTTT. Translated, it gives CASSPQRADNSPLHF.

Concerning this clonotype itself: A much larger clonotype is one base distant, so this may be a read error. The chain carries TRBV29-1 and TRBJ1-1; 7 bases line up with TRBD1. There are 14 residues in the CDR3. The germline V gene encodes CDR1 SQVTM and CDR2 ANQGSEA. V was pared by 7 bases and J by 4 bases, with 12 bases of the junction left unmatched. The CDR3 nucleotides are TGCAGCGGTGAGGTCGACAGGGCGGGCACTGAAGCTTTCTTT. Encoded protein: CSGEVDRAGTEAFF.

This clonotype was observed once. This chain uses TRBV6-1 with TRBJ1-2, with D tentatively TRBD1 (6 bases). This CDR3 has 12 amino acids. Trimming stripped 6 bases from V and 8 bases from J, with 13 bases between. CDR1 MNHNS and CDR2 SASEGT come from the germline V gene. CDR3 loop: CASSKVRGGYTF. The CDR3 DNA reads TGTGCCAGCAGCAAAGTCAGGGGCGGCTACACCTTC.

This clonotype occurred once. This chain links TRBV20-1 with TRBJ2-1, with 11 bases aligning to TRBD2. From germline, CDR1 is DFQATT and CDR2 SNEGSKA (reference sequence). V lost 6 bases and J lost 4; bases outside the gene matches: 5. This CDR3 comprises 14 residues. The CDR3 spells CSALGLADYNEQFF. The CDR3 region has the DNA TGCAGTGCCTTGGGACTAGCGGATTACAATGAGCAGTTCTTC.

The chain carries TRBV12-3 or TRBV12-4 and TRBJ2-3; 7 bases line up with TRBD2. The junction had 7 bases not matched to a gene; V was cut back by 7 bases and J by 0 bases. The CDR3 totals 15 residues. The CDR3 DNA sequence: TGTGCCAGCACTCTATGGCGGGGGAGCACAGATACGCAGTATTTT. It encodes CASTLWRGSTDTQYF.

This clonotype was recorded a few times. The rearrangement uses TRBV5-5 and TRBJ1-2, with TRBD1 identical over 12 bases. The CDR3 contains 17 residues. V shed 4 bases, J shed 5 bases, and the junction held 12 bases outside the gene matches. The V gene's germline CDR1 is SGHKS and CDR2 YYEKEE (reference sequence). CDR3 bases: TGTGCCAGCAGCCTAACCGGGACAGGGGGCGCCGGGTATGGCTACACCTTC. Translating gives CASSLTGTGGAGYGYTF. Complete variable domain (other parts from reference TRBV5-5 and TRBJ1-2): DAGVTQSPTHLIKTRGQQVTLRCSPISGHKSVSWYQQVLGQGPQFIFQYYEKEERGRGNFPDRFSARQFPNYSSELNVNALLLGDSALYLCASSLTGTGGAGYGYTFGSGTRLTVV.

This clonotype has a handful of counts. The chain combines TRBV5-5 with TRBJ2-7; 11 nucleotides agree with TRBD2. V was pared by 2 bases and J by 6 bases, with 7 bases of the junction left unmatched. Germline assignment: CDR1 SGHKS and CDR2 YYEKEE (reference sequence). There are 15 residues in the CDR3. The CDR3 protein is CASSFHSGGAGEQYF. Here the CDR3 DNA reads TGTGCCAGCAGCTTCCATAGCGGGGGGGCGGGCGAGCAGTACTTC.

The rearrangement joins TRBV11-3 to TRBJ2-4; D is perhaps TRBD2 (6 bases). This CDR3 comprises 14 residues. Germline V gene sequence: CDR1 SGHNT, CDR2 YENEEA. The V end lost 5 bases, the J end lost 1 base, and 9 bases lay between the germline ends. CDR3 amino acids: CASSPGRAKNIQYF. Written as DNA, the CDR3 is TGTGCCAGCAGCCCAGGGAGGGCCAAAAACATTCAGTACTTC.

The chain is built from TRBV12-3 or TRBV12-4 and TRBJ1-6; 8 bases map to TRBD1. There are 18 residues in the CDR3. The V segment lost 6 bases and the J segment 0 bases; nucleotides outside the gene matches: 10. The CDR3 DNA reads as TGTGCCAGCAGCCGAGGACAGGGAATGAGCTCCTATAATTCACCCCTCCACTTT. Protein product: CASSRGQGMSSYNSPLHF.

The chain links TRBV14 to TRBJ1-1; 10 bases line up with TRBD1. The germline V gene encodes CDR1 SGHDN and CDR2 FVKESK. The CDR3 covers 16 residues. Trimming at V came to 4 bases and at J to 3 bases, leaving 8 bases not matched to a gene. The CDR3 DNA reads as TGTGCCAGCAGCCCCGGAGGGGGACAGGGGCACACTGAAGCTTTCTTT. Translation: CASSPGGGQGHTEAFF.

J is TRBJ2-2 and V is TRBV5-1; perhaps TRBD2 as D (6 bases). V was shortened by 0 bases and J by 6 bases, with 15 bases between the two germline ends. This CDR3 has 16 amino acids. Per germline, CDR1 SGHRS and CDR2 YFSETQ. CDR3 region: CASSLGSAGLSGELFF. DNA of the CDR3: TGCGCCAGCAGCTTGGGCTCTGCGGGATTGTCCGGGGAGCTGTTTTTT.